This paragraph covers one T cell receptor (beta chain) sequence. The data belong to a study of blood T cell repertoires in COVID-19. CDR3 length equals 14 residues. Germline V gives CDR1 PRHDT, CDR2 FYEKMQ (reference sequence). V was shortened by 3 bases and J by 7 bases, with 12 bases between the two germline ends. The protocol was immunoSEQ multiplex PCR, while the TCRdb copy is restricted to in-frame clones and leaves out a portion. The sample includes 250,000 or so clones, nearly 90% of them seen just once. The chain joins TRBV13 to TRBJ1-4; D gene ambiguous. This receptor was identified in a woman in her sixties or seventies with COVID-19, enrolled during active disease. Specimen: peripheral blood. The CDR3 region has the DNA TGTGCCAGCAGCTTCGGGAGATCGGCTGAAAAACTGTTTTTT. This sequence encodes CASSFGRSAEKLFF. Complete variable domain (other parts from reference TRBV13 and TRBJ1-4): AAGVIQSPRHLIKEKRETATLKCYPIPRHDTVYWYQQGPGQDPQFLISFYEKMQSDKGSIPDRFSAQQFSDYHSELNMSSLELGDSALYFCASSFGRSAEKLFFGSGTQLSVL.